One and the same sample provided the 9 T cell receptor beta chains below, sequenced in a study of OX40 agonist ivuxolimab in advanced cancers. Repertoires were generated with immunoSEQ multiplex PCR, while TCRdb's copy carries only in-frame clones and drops some. The repertoire holds just under 65,000 clones, with around 91% as singletons. The specimen was CD4+ or CD8+ T cells sorted from blood, collected in a trial of the OX40 agonist ivuxolimab. These receptors were collected from an adult with an advanced solid tumor such as melanoma, head and neck, liver or kidney cancer.

The rearrangement uses TRBV19 and TRBJ2-1; a possible D gene is TRBD2 (6 bases). The V end was cut by 3 bases, the J end by 0 bases, with 9 bases between. Germline lookup yields CDR1 LNHDA and CDR2 SQIVND (reference sequence). The CDR3 covers 15 residues. The CDR3 reads CASSIISGSYNEQFF. CDR3 bases: TGTGCCAGTAGTATTATTAGCGGCTCCTACAATGAGCAGTTCTTC.

In DNA, the CDR3 is TGCAGCGCCGCCCTAGCGGGAGGGGGGGAGCAGTACTTC. Its protein product is CSAALAGGGEQYF. This sequence joins TRBV29-1 and TRBJ2-7; TRBD2 aligns across 12 bases. The CDR3 runs to 13 residues. V shed 7 bases and J 7 bases; nucleotides not matched to a gene: 8. Looked up from germline, CDR1 is SQVTM and CDR2 is ANQGSEA.

The chain is built from TRBV7-6 and TRBJ2-2; 8 bases agree with TRBD2. The germline V gene encodes CDR1 SGHVS and CDR2 FNYEAQ. V dropped 5 bases and J dropped 3; count of bases not matched to a gene: 8. The CDR3 sequence is 16 residues long. The CDR3 reads CASSPSTGGYTGELFF. CDR3 nucleotide sequence: TGTGCCAGCAGCCCATCCACGGGGGGGTACACCGGGGAGCTGTTTTTT. The whole variable domain, remainder taken from reference TRBV7-6 and TRBJ2-2, is GAGVSQSPRYKVTKRGQDVALRCDPISGHVSLYWYRQALGQGPEFLTYFNYEAQQDKSGLPNDRFSAERPEGSISTLTIQRTEQRDSAMYRCASSPSTGGYTGELFFGEGSRLTVL.

The chain has TRBV11-2 and TRBJ2-1; 8 bases match TRBD1. Trimming took 3 bases from V and 6 from J; bases not matched to a gene: 7. This CDR3 region has 15 residues. The V gene's germline CDR1 is SGHAT and CDR2 FQNNGV. CDR3 sequence: CASSFTVGQGNEQFF. In nucleotides, the CDR3 is TGTGCCAGCAGCTTCACAGTCGGACAGGGCAATGAGCAGTTCTTC.

V and J are TRBV6-1 and TRBJ2-7, with D uncertain. Trimming left V 2 bases short and J 6 bases short, with 14 bases between. CDR3 length equals 14 residues. Germline-derived CDR1 and CDR2 are MNHNS and SASEGT. Written as DNA, the CDR3 is TGTGCCAGCAGTGAACCCCCTAACAACCTCGAGCAGTACTTC. This sequence encodes CASSEPPNNLEQYF.

The rearrangement uses TRBV28 and TRBJ2-7; the match to TRBD2 covers 7 bases. The CDR3 loop spans 14 amino acids. CDR1 MDHEN and CDR2 SYDVKM come from the germline V gene. Trimming at V came to 3 bases and at J to 6 bases, leaving 8 bases not matched to a gene. The CDR3 DNA sequence: TGTGCCAGCAGTTTGTCCGGGGGGTCGGGCGAGCAGTACTTC. Amino acid sequence: CASSLSGGSGEQYF.

V and J are TRBV19 and TRBJ2-1; TRBD2 matches at 10 bases. The germline gives CDR1 LNHDA, CDR2 SQIVND (reference sequence). The CDR3 is 16 residues long. Unmatched junction bases numbered 12, after V lost 6 bases and J lost 7 bases. For the CDR3, the DNA is TGTGCCAGTAGGGGAACTAAGCGGGGGGGCTTAAATGAGCAGTTCTTC. Its protein product is CASRGTKRGGLNEQFF.

V is TRBV6-5 and J is TRBJ2-7, with D possibly TRBD2 on 6 matching bases. The CDR3 runs to 14 residues. In germline, CDR1 is MNHEY, CDR2 SVGAGI. Trimming cost V 6 bases and J 2 bases, with 14 bases left between them. The CDR3, as DNA: TGTGCCAGCAGACACGGGGGAGTTGCCTACGAGCAGTACTTC. Residues: CASRHGGVAYEQYF.

The chain employs TRBV4-2 and TRBJ2-5; 7 positions agree with TRBD2. The CDR3 is 17 residues long. CDR1 is LGHNA, CDR2 YNFKEQ, per germline. The V gene end was trimmed by 1 base and the J gene end by 5 bases; junction bases not matched to a gene: 13. Written as DNA, the CDR3 is TGTGCCAGCAGCCAAGCGTCAGCGGGGACCCCGGGGGAGACCCAGTACTTC. The encoded protein is CASSQASAGTPGETQYF.